These 6 T cell receptor beta chains were all obtained from the same sample, sequenced in a study of PD-1 blockade in mismatch repair-deficient tumors. The repertoire was sequenced with immunoSEQ multiplex PCR; TCRdb's copy has only in-frame clones and lacks some. The sample holds about 22,000 clones, approximately 84% seen once. The sequenced sample was peripheral blood, obtained 2 weeks after starting pembrolizumab. The source is an adult with mismatch repair-deficient cancer.

This chain links TRBV27 with TRBJ1-1; possible D gene TRBD1, 5 bases. V dropped 3 bases and J dropped 1 base, with 9 bases sitting between them. Germline CDR1 reads MNHEY; CDR2 reads SMNVEV (reference sequence). The CDR3 extends over 14 amino acids. The CDR3 DNA follows: TGTGCCAGCAGTTTGGGGGGTACGAACACTGAAGCTTTCTTT. This codes for CASSLGGTNTEAFF.

CDR3: CSVDPTSGYTDTQYF. In DNA, the CDR3 is TGCAGCGTTGATCCGACTAGCGGTTACACAGATACGCAGTATTTT. The J gene is TRBJ2-3, the V gene TRBV29-1; the match to TRBD2 covers 9 bases. The CDR3 has 15 amino acids. Germline-derived CDR1 and CDR2 are SQVTM and ANQGSEA. Trimming at V came to 3 bases and at J to 2 bases, leaving 6 bases not matched to a gene.

This clone has a single count. This chain uses TRBV7-2 with TRBJ2-7; 7 bases fit TRBD2. The CDR3 consists of 14 residues. Germline CDR1 is SGHTA and CDR2 is FQGNSA. The ends lost 2 bases at V and 9 bases at J; junction bases unmatched: 10. The CDR3: CASSLNSLAELQYF. The CDR3 nucleotides read TGTGCCAGCAGCTTAAATAGCCTAGCGGAGTTGCAGTACTTC.

The chain couples TRBV5-6 to TRBJ2-2, with 12 bases identical to TRBD2. J gave up 7 bases and V 0 bases, and 4 bases lay outside the gene matches. CDR3 size: 16 residues. The germline gives CDR1 SGHDT, CDR2 YYEEEE. CDR3 sequence: CASSLGLAGDIGELFF. The DNA for the CDR3 is TGTGCCAGCAGCTTGGGACTAGCGGGAGATATCGGGGAGCTGTTTTTT.

The CDR3 sequence is CASSGGTGGEKLFF. The CDR3 DNA reads TGTGCCAGCAGCGGGGGGACAGGGGGTGAAAAACTGTTTTTT. The genes are TRBV5-4 and TRBJ1-4; 11 nucleotides agree with TRBD1. The germline gives CDR1 SGHNT, CDR2 YYREEE (reference sequence). The CDR3 loop spans 14 amino acids. With V trimmed by 4 bases and J by 7 bases, 3 bases remained unmatched. The complete variable domain, with remaining parts taken from reference TRBV5-4 and TRBJ1-4, reads ETGVTQSPTHLIKTRGQQVTLRCSSQSGHNTVSWYQQALGQGPQFIFQYYREEENGRGNFPPRFSGLQFPNYSSELNVNALELDDSALYLCASSGGTGGEKLFFGSGTQLSVL.

The gene calls are TRBV30 and TRBJ2-7; 7 bases are shared with TRBD1. After removal of 2 bases from V and 4 bases from J, the junction contained 11 bases not matched to a gene. The CDR3 totals 15 residues. Germline CDR1 reads GTSNPN; CDR2 reads SVGIG (reference sequence). CDR3 sequence reads: CAWSKGQDERYEQYF. The CDR3 region has the DNA TGTGCCTGGAGTAAAGGACAGGACGAAAGGTACGAGCAGTACTTC.